One sample yielded the 14 T cell receptor beta chains listed below, sequenced in a study of STAT3 mutations in large granular lymphocyte leukemia. Repertoires were generated with immunoSEQ multiplex PCR, while TCRdb's copy carries only in-frame clones and drops some. The sample includes about 2,100 clones, over 20% seen only once; the top ten take 60% to 75%. These TCRs are of unknown antigen specificity. Overall study results and limits: At least one immunodominant TCR beta clonotype appeared in every T-cell large granular lymphocyte leukemia patient.

Specimen: peripheral blood mononuclear cells. These TCRs come from a man in his 60s with T-cell large granular lymphocyte leukemia. Some clones in this sample may be carry-over from other donors' samples.

The V gene is TRBV5-4, the J gene TRBJ1-2; D is unresolved. This CDR3 comprises 13 residues. Germline CDR1 SGHNT, CDR2 YYREEE (reference sequence). Between the trimmed V and J ends, which lost 4 bases and 4 bases, there was a span of 11 bases. The CDR3 protein is CASSPLGGYGYTF. The CDR3 DNA reads as TGTGCCAGCAGCCCCCTGGGCGGCTATGGCTACACCTTC.

V usage is TRBV4-3 and J usage is TRBJ2-4; D is ambiguous. Trimming took 0 bases from V and 7 from J, leaving 10 bases between them. This CDR3 comprises 14 residues. Per germline, CDR1 LGHNA and CDR2 YSLEER. The chain's CDR3 is CASSQEARTNIQYF. The DNA of the CDR3 is TGCGCCAGCAGCCAAGAGGCACGAACCAACATTCAGTACTTC.

This sequence joins TRBV29-1 and TRBJ1-5; TRBD1 is a possible D gene (5 bases). Germline loops: CDR1 SQVTM, CDR2 ANQGSEA. V was clipped by 3 bases and J by 7 bases, with 13 bases between them. This CDR3 region has 13 residues. This CDR3 is CSVEGGAGQPQHF. DNA for the CDR3: TGCAGCGTTGAGGGTGGGGCTGGGCAGCCCCAGCATTTT.

Only one count was recorded for this clone. The chain is built from TRBV5-1 and TRBJ1-5; 7 nucleotides match TRBD1. Per the germline V gene, CDR1 is SGHRS and CDR2 is YFSETQ. CDR3 length: 14 amino acids. The V gene end was trimmed by 4 bases and the J gene end by 2 bases; junction bases not matched to a gene: 3. The CDR3 loop reads CASSPGTGNQPQHF. CDR3 DNA: TGCGCCAGCAGCCCGGGGACAGGCAATCAGCCCCAGCATTTT.

Within the sample, this clone is medium-sized. The rearrangement uses TRBV5-1 and TRBJ2-7, with TRBD1 matching 9 bases. The germline V gene encodes CDR1 SGHRS and CDR2 YFSETQ. The CDR3 runs to 13 residues. V shed 10 bases and J 1 base; nucleotides not matched to a gene: 6. DNA of the CDR3: TGCGCCTGCGCCGGGACAGGGTCCTACGAGCAGTACTTC. As protein: CACAGTGSYEQYF.

This clone has more than one count but fewer than ten. The chain carries TRBV5-1 and TRBJ1-1; D is ambiguous. The germline V and J ends were trimmed by 5 bases and 1 base, with 6 bases remaining between them. The germline V gene has CDR1 SGHRS and CDR2 YFSETQ. The CDR3 runs to 12 residues. CDR3 residues: CASRTENTEAFF. CDR3 in DNA: TGCGCCAGCAGGACGGAGAACACTGAAGCTTTCTTT.

This clone appeared a few times. This chain joins TRBV11-2 and TRBJ1-2, with D perhaps matching TRBD1 (5 bases). V was trimmed by 2 bases and J by 7 bases, leaving 20 bases between them. Germline V gene data show CDR1 as SGHAT and CDR2 as FQNNGV. CDR3 length: 16 amino acids. CDR3 DNA: TGTGCCAGCAGCTTACTCCCGGGGCCAGGGTTCGGTGGCTACACCTTC. It translates to CASSLLPGPGFGGYTF.

The V and J genes are TRBV28 and TRBJ2-7; D is uncertain. The CDR3 contains 12 residues. Trimming took 5 bases from V and 2 from J, leaving 7 bases between them. The germline CDR1 and CDR2 sequences are MDHEN and SYDVKM. The CDR3 sequence is CASSTLPYEQYF. The CDR3 nucleotides are TGTGCCAGCAGTACGTTACCCTACGAGCAGTACTTC.

The J gene is TRBJ2-1, the V gene TRBV28; D not certain. The CDR3 is made up of 13 amino acids. V lost 6 bases and J 5 bases, leaving 11 bases between the germline ends. CDR1 and CDR2 (germline): MDHEN, SYDVKM. In nucleotides, the CDR3 is TGTGCCAGCAGGTTAGAAGACCACAATGAGCAGTTCTTC. Protein sequence: CASRLEDHNEQFF. Full variable domain (remainder filled in from reference TRBV28 and TRBJ2-1): DVKVTQSSRYLVKRTGEKVFLECVQDMDHENMFWYRQDPGLGLRLIYFSYDVKMKEKGDIPEGYSVSREKKERFSLILESASTNQTSMYLCASRLEDHNEQFFGPGTRLTVL.

This clone has more than one count but fewer than ten. The rearrangement joins TRBV27 to TRBJ1-1; possibly TRBD1 for D (5 bases). Trimming left V 5 bases short and J 3 bases short, with 16 bases between. The CDR3 consists of 15 residues. Germline V gene lookup returns CDR1 MNHEY and CDR2 SMNVEV (reference sequence). The CDR3 sequence is CASSAPSGGDTEAFF. For the CDR3, the DNA is TGTGCCAGCAGTGCTCCCTCTGGGGGTGACACTGAAGCTTTCTTT.

This clone was recorded a few times. This chain connects TRBV19 to TRBJ2-7, with D perhaps matching TRBD2 (5 bases). The V gene's germline CDR1 is LNHDA and CDR2 SQIVND (reference sequence). This CDR3 has 13 amino acids. The ends were cut back, 3 bases at V and 0 bases at J, with 6 bases in the middle. The CDR3 reads CASSMGASYEQYF. In DNA, the CDR3 is TGTGCCAGTAGTATGGGAGCCTCCTACGAGCAGTACTTC. Drawing the rest from reference TRBV19 and TRBJ2-7, the complete variable domain is DGGITQSPKYLFRKEGQNVTLSCEQNLNHDAMYWYRQDPGQGLRLIYYSQIVNDFQKGDIAEGYSVSREKKESFPLTVTSAQKNPTAFYLCASSMGASYEQYFGPGTRLTVT.

The J gene is TRBJ1-1, the V gene TRBV7-9, with D unclear. CDR1 is SEHNR and CDR2 is FQNEAQ in the germline V gene (reference sequence). Trimming removed 5 bases at V and 9 bases at J, with 16 bases between. CDR3 length: 13 residues. The CDR3 DNA is TGTGCCAGCAGCCTCGACTTGGGAGGTAAAGCTTTCTTT. It is translated as CASSLDLGGKAFF.

This clone appeared a single time. V is TRBV30 and J is TRBJ1-3; possible D gene TRBD1, 5 bases. The CDR3 spans 14 residues. Germline CDR1 reads GTSNPN; CDR2 reads SVGIG (reference sequence). The V gene lost 3 bases and the J gene lost 0 bases, with 9 bases spanning the gap. The CDR3 nucleotides read TGTGCCTGGAGGGACATTTCCTCTGGAAACACCATATATTTT. Protein: CAWRDISSGNTIYF.

This clone was found a few times. The chain combines TRBV20-1 with TRBJ2-3; perhaps TRBD1 as D (5 bases). CDR1 is DFQATT and CDR2 is SNEGSKA in the germline V gene (reference sequence). V shed 6 bases and J shed 6 bases, with 10 bases lying between them. The CDR3 length is 11 residues. CDR3 DNA: TGCAGTGCCCCGAAGGGGGATACGCAGTATTTT. Translation: CSAPKGDTQYF.